The 15 T cell receptor beta chains in this list originate from one sample, sequenced in a study of human T cells and chemical hapten exposure. From the RACE reads, TCRdb called clonotypes with MiXCR, one entry per CDR3 protein. Altogether roughly 13,000 distinct CDR3 sequences are present, roughly 17% being singletons, with the ten largest covering 6.5% to 9%. As to time point: patch test 1, 2 weeks after DPC sensitization. As for treatment: therapeutic diphenylcyclopropenone sensitization with weekly scalp DPC. Material: whole blood, obtained in connection with sensitization to the hapten diphenylcyclopropenone (DPC). The origin of the receptors is a woman in her 30s with alopecia areata. Some clones in this sample may be carry-over from other donors' samples.

Judged by abundance, this clonotype is medium-sized. The chain combines TRBV5-1 with TRBJ1-1; no clear D. V was shortened by 4 bases and J by 0 bases, with 7 bases between the two germline ends. Per the germline V gene, CDR1 is SGHRS and CDR2 is YFSETQ. CDR3 length equals 13 residues. CDR3 sequence reads: CASSGVLNTEAFF. In DNA form, the CDR3 reads TGCGCCAGCAGCGGGGTCTTGAACACTGAAGCTTTCTTT.

This clonotype showed up many times. The chain recombines TRBV10-2 with TRBJ2-3, with no clear D. The germline CDR1 and CDR2 sequences are WSHSY and SAAADI. There are 13 residues in the CDR3. Trimming left V 4 bases short and J 6 bases short, with 11 bases between. CDR3 amino acids: CASSGAETDTQYF. DNA for the CDR3: TGCGCCAGCAGTGGGGCTGAAACGGATACGCAGTATTTT.

This clonotype came up a few times. Written as DNA, the CDR3 is TGTGCCAGCAGCGTGGCGGGACAGTCCACCGGGGAGCTGTTTTTT. It is translated as CASSVAGQSTGELFF. This chain connects TRBV9 to TRBJ2-2, with D possibly being TRBD1 (7 bases). The V gene's germline CDR1 is SGDLS and CDR2 YYNGEE. The V gene lost 2 bases and the J gene lost 4 bases, with 12 bases spanning the gap. The CDR3 sequence is 15 residues long.

In its sample, this clonotype was seen a few times. The gene calls are TRBV9 and TRBJ1-6, with TRBD1 matching 8 bases. From germline, CDR1 is SGDLS and CDR2 YYNGEE. The CDR3 runs 15 residues. The trim removed 4 bases at V and 9 bases at J, leaving 9 bases unmatched. CDR3 nucleotides: TGTGCCAGCAGCCCCTTGGACAGGGCGGCTTCACCCCTCCACTTT. This encodes CASSPLDRAASPLHF.

The chain uses TRBV25-1 and TRBJ1-2; D is unresolved. V dropped 4 bases and J dropped 8 bases, with 8 bases sitting between them. The V gene's germline CDR1 is MGHDK and CDR2 SYGVNS. This CDR3 is built from 11 residues. CDR3 sequence: CASSAKTGYTF. The CDR3 region has the DNA TGTGCCAGCAGTGCAAAGACAGGCTACACCTTC.

In its sample, this clonotype is medium-sized (0.01 to 0.1%). The chain has TRBV5-1 and TRBJ1-1, with 7 bases aligning to TRBD1. This CDR3 has 15 residues. Germline loops: CDR1 SGHRS, CDR2 YFSETQ. V dropped 6 bases and J dropped 4; count of bases not matched to a gene: 12. As DNA, the CDR3 is TGCGCCAGCACAGCCTCGCTAGGACAGGCCACTGAAGCTTTCTTT. It yields the protein CASTASLGQATEAFF.

This clonotype was seen repeatedly, ten times or more. This chain links TRBV6-2 or TRBV6-3 with TRBJ1-2; the D gene is possibly TRBD1 (6 bases). V was cut by 8 bases and J by 2 bases, with 15 bases left in between. CDR1 MNHEY and CDR2 SVGEGT come from the germline V gene. The CDR3 covers 14 residues. The CDR3 DNA reads TGTGCCAGCGGGCTTCCAGGGGTGAACTATGGCTACACCTTC. Protein: CASGLPGVNYGYTF.

The J gene is TRBJ1-1, the V gene TRBV29-1; D is unclear. This CDR3 has 10 residues. V was pared by 6 bases and J by 8 bases, with 10 bases between. Germline V gene lookup returns CDR1 SQVTM and CDR2 ANQGSEA. The CDR3 sequence: CSVAAYEAFF. The CDR3 DNA follows: TGCAGCGTAGCCGCCTACGAAGCTTTCTTT.

This clonotype was counted ten times or more. The CDR3 protein is CASSGLAGTYQETQYF. In DNA form, the CDR3 reads TGTGCCAGCTCCGGACTAGCGGGAACCTACCAAGAGACCCAGTACTTC. The V and J genes are TRBV18 and TRBJ2-5; 12 bases line up with TRBD2. V lost 6 bases and J lost 0; bases outside the gene matches: 5. This CDR3 spans 16 amino acids. In germline, CDR1 is KGHSH, CDR2 LQKENI.

This clonotype rates as medium-sized. V is TRBV20-1 and J is TRBJ1-5, with D uncertain. Trimming shortened V by 3 bases and J by 6 bases, and 9 bases separated the two germline ends. The CDR3 runs to 12 residues. The V gene's germline CDR1 is DFQATT and CDR2 SNEGSKA (reference sequence). CDR3 DNA sequence: TGCAGTGCTAGGGACGGTGGTCAGCCCCAGCATTTT. Protein sequence: CSARDGGQPQHF.

This clonotype was detected many times. The chain has TRBV6-1 and TRBJ2-1; maybe TRBD2 (6 bases). Deletions cut 7 bases from V and 5 bases from J, with 30 bases between. The V gene's germline CDR1 is MNHNS and CDR2 SASEGT. The CDR3 covers 19 residues. CDR3 amino acids: CASIGTLGSLGSKDNEQFF. The CDR3 DNA reads as TGTGCCAGCATCGGTACCCTCGGCTCGCTCGGGAGTAAAGACAATGAGCAGTTCTTC.

Judged by abundance, this clonotype is medium-sized (0.01 to 0.1%). The V and J genes are TRBV10-3 and TRBJ1-1; D might be TRBD1 (5 bases). Deletions cut 6 bases from V and 6 bases from J, with 14 bases between. This CDR3 comprises 13 residues. From germline, CDR1 is ENHRY and CDR2 SYGVKD. The CDR3 DNA follows: TGTGCCATCAGCAGGGAGGGATTGTCTGAAGCTTTCTTT. This gives the protein CAISREGLSEAFF.

This clonotype was recorded at least ten times. This sequence joins TRBV19 and TRBJ1-5, with TRBD1 as a possible D gene (6 bases). The CDR3 covers 15 residues. Trimming removed 4 bases at V and 0 bases at J, with 10 bases between. CDR1 is LNHDA, CDR2 SQIVND, per germline (reference sequence). The CDR3 here is CASSKQGISNQPQHF. The CDR3 DNA is TGTGCCAGTAGTAAACAGGGTATTAGCAATCAGCCCCAGCATTTT. The variable domain in full, completed from reference TRBV19 and TRBJ1-5, reads DGGITQSPKYLFRKEGQNVTLSCEQNLNHDAMYWYRQDPGQGLRLIYYSQIVNDFQKGDIAEGYSVSREKKESFPLTVTSAQKNPTAFYLCASSKQGISNQPQHFGDGTRLSIL.

The table lists this clonotype with many counts. The chain couples TRBV7-2 to TRBJ1-5; a weak D match, TRBD1 (6 bases). The CDR3 runs 14 residues. The germline V and J ends were trimmed by 6 bases and 8 bases, with 17 bases remaining between them. Germline loops: CDR1 SGHTA, CDR2 FQGNSA. The CDR3 DNA reads TGTGCCAGCAGTTACCGGGACACTGGAAAGCCCCAGCATTTT. It translates to CASSYRDTGKPQHF.

The CDR3 nucleotides read TGTGCCAGCAGCCAAGGTTACGAGCAGTACTTC. The encoded protein is CASSQGYEQYF. This chain uses TRBV3-1 with TRBJ2-7; D call uncertain. V shed 1 base and J shed 4 bases, with 2 bases lying between them. Germline V gene sequence: CDR1 LGHDT, CDR2 YNNKEL (reference sequence). The CDR3 loop spans 11 amino acids.